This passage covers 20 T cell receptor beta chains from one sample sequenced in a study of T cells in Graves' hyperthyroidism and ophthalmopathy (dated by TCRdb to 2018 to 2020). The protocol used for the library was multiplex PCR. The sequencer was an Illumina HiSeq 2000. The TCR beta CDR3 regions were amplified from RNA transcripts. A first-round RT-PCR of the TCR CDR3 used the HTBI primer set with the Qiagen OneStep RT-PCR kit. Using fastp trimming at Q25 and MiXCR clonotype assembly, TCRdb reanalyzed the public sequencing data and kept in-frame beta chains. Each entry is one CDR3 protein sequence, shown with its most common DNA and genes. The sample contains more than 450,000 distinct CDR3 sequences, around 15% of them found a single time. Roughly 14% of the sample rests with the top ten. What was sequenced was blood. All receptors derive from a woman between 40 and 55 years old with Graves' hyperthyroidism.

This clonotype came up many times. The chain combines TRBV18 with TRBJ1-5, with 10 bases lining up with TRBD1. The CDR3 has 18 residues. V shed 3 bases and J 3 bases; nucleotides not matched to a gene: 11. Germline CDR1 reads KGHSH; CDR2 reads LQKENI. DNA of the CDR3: TGTGCCAGCTCACCTACGGCCGGGACAGGGGCTTTCAATCAGCCCCAGCATTTT. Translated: CASSPTAGTGAFNQPQHF. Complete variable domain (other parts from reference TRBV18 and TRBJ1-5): NAGVMQNPRHLVRRRGQEARLRCSPMKGHSHVYWYRQLPEEGLKFMVYLQKENIIDESGMPKERFSAEFPKEGPSILRIQQVVRGDSAAYFCASSPTAGTGAFNQPQHFGDGTRLSIL.

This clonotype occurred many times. As DNA, the CDR3 is TGTGCCAGCAATGCAAACCGGGGCTCTGGAAACACCATATATTTT. Translated, it gives CASNANRGSGNTIYF. The genes are TRBV27 and TRBJ1-3, with D hard to call. Germline V gene data show CDR1 as MNHEY and CDR2 as SMNVEV (reference sequence). The CDR3 is 15 amino acids. Between the trimmed V and J ends, which lost 7 bases and 0 bases, there was a span of 13 bases.

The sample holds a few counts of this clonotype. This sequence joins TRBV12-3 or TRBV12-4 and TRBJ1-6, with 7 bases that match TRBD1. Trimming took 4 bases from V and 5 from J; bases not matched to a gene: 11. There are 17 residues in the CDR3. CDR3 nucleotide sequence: TGTGCCAGCAGTTACCGAAGGACAGGCCGAGATAATTCACCCCTCCACTTT. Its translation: CASSYRRTGRDNSPLHF.

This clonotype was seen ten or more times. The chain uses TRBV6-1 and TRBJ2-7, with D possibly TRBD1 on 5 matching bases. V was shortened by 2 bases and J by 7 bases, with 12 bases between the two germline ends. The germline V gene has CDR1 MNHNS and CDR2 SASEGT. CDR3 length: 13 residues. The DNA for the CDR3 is TGTGCCAGCAGTGAAAGGCAGGGTGGTGAGCAGTACTTC. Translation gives CASSERQGGEQYF.

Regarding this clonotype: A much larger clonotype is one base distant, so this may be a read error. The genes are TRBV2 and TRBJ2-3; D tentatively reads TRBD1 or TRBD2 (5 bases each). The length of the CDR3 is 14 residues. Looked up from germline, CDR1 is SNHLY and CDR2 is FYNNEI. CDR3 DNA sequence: TGTGCCAGCTCAAGGGACCCACTCGCAGATACGCAGTGTTTT. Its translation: CASSRDPLADTQCF.

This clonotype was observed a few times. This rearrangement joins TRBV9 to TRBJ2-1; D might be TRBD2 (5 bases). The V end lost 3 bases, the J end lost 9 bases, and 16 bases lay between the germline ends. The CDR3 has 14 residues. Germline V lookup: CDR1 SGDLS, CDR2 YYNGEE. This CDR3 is CASSESGGKGEQFF. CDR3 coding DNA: TGTGCCAGCAGCGAGAGCGGAGGAAAAGGTGAGCAGTTCTTC.

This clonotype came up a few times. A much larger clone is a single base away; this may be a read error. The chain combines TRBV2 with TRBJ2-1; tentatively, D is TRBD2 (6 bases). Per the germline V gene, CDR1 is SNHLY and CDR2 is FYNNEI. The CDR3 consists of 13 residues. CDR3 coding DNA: TGTGCCAGCAGTGATTGGGGGGAGAATGGGCAGTTCTTC. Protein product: CASSDWGENGQFF.

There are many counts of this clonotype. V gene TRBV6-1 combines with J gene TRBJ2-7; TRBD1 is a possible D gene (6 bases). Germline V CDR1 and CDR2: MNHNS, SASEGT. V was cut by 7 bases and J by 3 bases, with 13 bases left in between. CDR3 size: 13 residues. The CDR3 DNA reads TGTGCCAGCACCCCCGGACAGAGCTACGAGCAGTACTTC. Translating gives CASTPGQSYEQYF.

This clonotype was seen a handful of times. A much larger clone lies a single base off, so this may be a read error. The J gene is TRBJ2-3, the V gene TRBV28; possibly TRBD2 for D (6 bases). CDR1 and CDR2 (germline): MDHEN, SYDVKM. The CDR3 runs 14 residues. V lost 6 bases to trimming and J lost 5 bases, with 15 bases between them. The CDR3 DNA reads TGTGCCAGCAGCCGACTAGATGCCTTAGATACGCAGTATTTT. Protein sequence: CASSRLDALDTQYF.

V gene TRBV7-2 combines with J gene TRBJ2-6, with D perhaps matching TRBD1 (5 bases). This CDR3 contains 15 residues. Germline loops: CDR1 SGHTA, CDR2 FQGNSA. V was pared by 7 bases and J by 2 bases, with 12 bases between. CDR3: CASTPSRAGANVLTF. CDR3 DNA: TGTGCCAGCACCCCTTCCAGGGCTGGGGCCAACGTCCTGACTTTC. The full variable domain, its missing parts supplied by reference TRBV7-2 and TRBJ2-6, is GAGVSQSPSNKVTEKGKDVELRCDPISGHTALYWYRQSLGQGLEFLIYFQGNSAPDKSGLPSDRFSAERTGGSVSTLTIQRTQQEDSAVYLCASTPSRAGANVLTFGAGSRLTVL.

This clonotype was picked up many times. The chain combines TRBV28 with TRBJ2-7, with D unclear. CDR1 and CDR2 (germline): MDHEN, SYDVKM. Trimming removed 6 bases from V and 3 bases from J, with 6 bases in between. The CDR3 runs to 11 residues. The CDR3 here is CASRINYEQYF. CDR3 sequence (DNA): TGTGCCAGCAGAATAAACTACGAGCAGTACTTC.

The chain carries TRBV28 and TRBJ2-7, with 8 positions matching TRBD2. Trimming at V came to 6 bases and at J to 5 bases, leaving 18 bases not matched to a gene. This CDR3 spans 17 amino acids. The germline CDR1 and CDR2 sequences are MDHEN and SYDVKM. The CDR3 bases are TGTGCCAGCAGGCCCATGGCAGCGGGAGAAGACTACAACGAGCAGTACTTC. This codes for CASRPMAAGEDYNEQYF.

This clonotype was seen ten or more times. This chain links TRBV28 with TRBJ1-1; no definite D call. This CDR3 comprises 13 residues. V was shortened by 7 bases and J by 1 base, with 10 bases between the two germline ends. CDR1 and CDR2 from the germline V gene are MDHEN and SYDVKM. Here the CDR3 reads CASKYDRNTEAFF. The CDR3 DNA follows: TGTGCCAGCAAATACGACCGGAACACTGAAGCTTTCTTT.

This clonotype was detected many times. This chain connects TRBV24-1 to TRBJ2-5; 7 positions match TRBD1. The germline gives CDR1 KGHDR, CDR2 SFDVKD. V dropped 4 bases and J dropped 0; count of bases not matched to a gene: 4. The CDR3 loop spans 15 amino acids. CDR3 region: CATSELGTDQETQYF. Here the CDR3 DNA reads TGTGCCACCAGTGAACTCGGGACAGACCAAGAGACCCAGTACTTC.

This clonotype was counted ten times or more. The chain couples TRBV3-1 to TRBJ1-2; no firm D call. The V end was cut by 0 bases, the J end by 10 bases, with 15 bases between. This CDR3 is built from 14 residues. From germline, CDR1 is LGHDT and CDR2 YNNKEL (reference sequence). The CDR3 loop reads CASSQDLVGMIYTF. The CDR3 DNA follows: TGTGCCAGCAGCCAAGATCTCGTGGGCATGATCTACACCTTC.

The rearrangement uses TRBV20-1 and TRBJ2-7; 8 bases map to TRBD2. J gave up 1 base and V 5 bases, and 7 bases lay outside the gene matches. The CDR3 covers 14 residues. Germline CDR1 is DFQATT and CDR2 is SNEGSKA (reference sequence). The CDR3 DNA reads TGCAGTGCTGACACTAGCGGACCTTCCTACGAGCAGTACTTC. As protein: CSADTSGPSYEQYF.

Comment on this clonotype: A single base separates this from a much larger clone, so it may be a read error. CDR3 in DNA: TGTGCCAGCACAGTGGCGGGACAGACCTACGAGCAGTACTTC. It specifies CASTVAGQTYEQYF. The rearrangement joins TRBV7-9 to TRBJ2-7, with D possibly TRBD1 on 7 matching bases. V shed 7 bases and J shed 2 bases, with 15 bases lying between them. From germline, CDR1 is SEHNR and CDR2 FQNEAQ (reference sequence). The CDR3 length is 14 residues.

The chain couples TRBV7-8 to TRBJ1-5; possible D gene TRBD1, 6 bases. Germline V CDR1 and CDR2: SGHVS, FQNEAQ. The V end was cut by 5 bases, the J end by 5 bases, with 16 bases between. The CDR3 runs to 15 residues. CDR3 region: CASSLGGGADQPQHF. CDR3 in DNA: TGTGCCAGCAGCCTAGGGGGGGGCGCAGATCAGCCCCAGCATTTT.

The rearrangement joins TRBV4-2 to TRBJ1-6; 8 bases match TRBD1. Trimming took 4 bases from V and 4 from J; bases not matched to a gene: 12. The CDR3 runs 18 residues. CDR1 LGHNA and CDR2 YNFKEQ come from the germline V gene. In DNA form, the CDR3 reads TGTGCCAGCAGCCGCGCAACCTCAGGGGGCGGTTATAATTCACCCCTCCACTTT. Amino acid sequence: CASSRATSGGGYNSPLHF.

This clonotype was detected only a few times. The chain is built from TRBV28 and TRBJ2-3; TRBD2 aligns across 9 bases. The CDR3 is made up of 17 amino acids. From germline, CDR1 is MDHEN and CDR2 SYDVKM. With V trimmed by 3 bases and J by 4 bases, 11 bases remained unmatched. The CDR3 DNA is TGTGCCAGCAGTTTGCCCAGGGCGGGAGGGCCCTCAGATACGCAGTATTTT. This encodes CASSLPRAGGPSDTQYF.